This is a list of T cell receptor beta chains from one sample in a study of cytomegalovirus exposure and HLA in healthy donors. Method: immunoSEQ multiplex PCR; TCRdb's copy keeps in-frame clones and lacks some. The sample carries over 120,000 clones, around 85% recorded once. The sample taken for sequencing was PBMCs. The receptors shown here come from a woman in her 30s in good health and CMV-seronegative. Both conserved end residues are part of each CDR3. D genes are given only for firm matches. Not every row has a clone size; where given, it reads once, few, many or a size class.

V gene	CDR3 length	D gene	J gene	clone size	CDR3 DNA	CDR3 protein
TRBV28	15	TRBD2	TRBJ2-7	once	TGTGCCAGCAGTTTATCCGAACTAGCGGAACACGAGCAGTACTTC	CASSLSELAEHEQYF
TRBV7-9	15	-	TRBJ2-2	-	TGTGCCAGCAGCTTATCCGGAGTTAACACCGGGGAGCTGTTTTTT	CASSLSGVNTGELFF
TRBV5-1	15	-	TRBJ1-5	-	TGCGCCAGCAGCTGGGGGGAAGGTGGCAATCAGCCCCAGCATTTT	CASSWGEGGNQPQHF
TRBV11-1	14	-	TRBJ1-3	-	TGTGCCAGCAGCGCGTATCCTCCCGGAAACACCATATATTTT	CASSAYPPGNTIYF
TRBV7-3	11	-	TRBJ2-5	-	TGTGCCAGCAGCTCCTCAGAGACCCAGTACTTC	CASSSSETQYF
TRBV7-9	15	-	TRBJ1-1	once	TGTGCCAGCAGCTTGGTTCGCGGGGAGAACACTGAAGCTTTCTTT	CASSLVRGENTEAFF
TRBV28	13	TRBD1	TRBJ1-2	-	TGTGCCAGCAGTCCGGGACAGAACTATGGCTACACCTTC	CASSPGQNYGYTF
TRBV7-9	14	-	TRBJ2-1	-	TGTGCCAGCAGCTTAGTGCGGGGCGGCAATGAGCAGTTCTTC	CASSLVRGGNEQFF
TRBV6-1	14	TRBD1	TRBJ1-4	-	TGTGCCAGCAGTGAAGGGACAGGAAGCGAAAAACTGTTTTTT	CASSEGTGSEKLFF
TRBV5-6	16	TRBD2	TRBJ2-3	-	TGTGCCAGCAGCAAGAGACTAGCGGGGAACACAGATACGCAGTATTTT	CASSKRLAGNTDTQYF
TRBV4-1	14	TRBD1	TRBJ1-1	few	TGCGCCAGCCAGGGACAGTTGAAGAACACTGAAGCTTTCTTT	CASQGQLKNTEAFF
TRBV18	15	TRBD1	TRBJ1-1	-	TGTGCCAGCTCACCGATGGACAGGGGAATAGCTGAAGCTTTCTTT	CASSPMDRGIAEAFF
TRBV7-8	13	-	TRBJ1-6	-	TGTGCCAGCAGCTTAGACAGGGTCTCACCCCTCCACTTT	CASSLDRVSPLHF
TRBV5-6	16	-	TRBJ2-5	-	TGTGCCAGCAGCTCGGGTCTCACGAAGGGGCAAGAGACCCAGTACTTC	CASSSGLTKGQETQYF
TRBV5-1	15	TRBD2	TRBJ2-1	-	TGCGCCAGCAACGGACTAGCGGGGGGATTCAATGAGCAGTTCTTC	CASNGLAGGFNEQFF
TRBV7-3	14	-	TRBJ2-1	-	TGTGCCAGCAGCCGGGAGGACAGGGAAAATGAGCAGTTCTTC	CASSREDRENEQFF
TRBV5-4	13	-	TRBJ2-5	-	TGTGCCAGCAGCTTGTTTCAGGGCGAGACCCAGTACTTC	CASSLFQGETQYF
TRBV6-1	14	-	TRBJ2-5	-	TGTGCCAGCAGTGATACCGGTCACCAAGAGACCCAGTACTTC	CASSDTGHQETQYF
TRBV6-6	14	TRBD2	TRBJ2-5	-	TGTGCCACGCGGGTAGCGGGGCCGGAAGAGACCCAGTACTTC	CATRVAGPEETQYF
TRBV5-5	15	-	TRBJ1-3	-	TGTGCCAGCAGCTCCCCATATAAAGAGGGAAACACCATATATTTT	CASSSPYKEGNTIYF
TRBV4-1	16	TRBD1	TRBJ2-1	-	TGCGCCAGCAGCCATCCCGACAGGGGACCCTACAATGAGCAGTTCTTC	CASSHPDRGPYNEQFF
TRBV5-1	16	TRBD2	TRBJ2-4	-	TGCGCCAGCAGCGAGAGAACCGGGACTAGCTCATCTATTCAGTACTTC	CASSERTGTSSSIQYF
TRBV4-1	16	-	TRBJ1-2	few	TGCGCCAGCAGCCGAGCCTTACAGGGTTCGAACTATGGCTACACCTTC	CASSRALQGSNYGYTF
TRBV18	18	TRBD2	TRBJ2-4	-	TGTGCCAGCTCACCACCTCGAGGGACTAGCGGGAGTTCTAACATTCAGTACTTC	CASSPPRGTSGSSNIQYF
TRBV13	12	TRBD1	TRBJ1-1	-	TGTGCCAGCAGCTTAGGCGAGGGGGCGGCTTTCTTT	CASSLGEGAAFF
TRBV6-1	14	-	TRBJ1-1	-	TGTGCCAGCAGTCCACTTACAGGGATCACTGAAGCTTTCTTT	CASSPLTGITEAFF
TRBV4-2	16	-	TRBJ2-4	-	TGTGCCAGCAGCCAAGATCTTTCAGGGTTAATCAACATTCAGTACTTC	CASSQDLSGLINIQYF
TRBV27	13	-	TRBJ1-3	-	TGTGCCAGCAGTTCTAGCGGGGGAAACACCATATATTTT	CASSSSGGNTIYF
TRBV9	14	-	TRBJ2-5	-	TGTGCCAGCAGCGTAGACCCCAGACAAGAGACCCAGTACTTC	CASSVDPRQETQYF
TRBV4-1	16	TRBD1	TRBJ1-1	few	TGCGCCAGCAGCCATGGGCTCGGGACAGGGAACACTGAAGCTTTCTTT	CASSHGLGTGNTEAFF
TRBV9	16	TRBD1	TRBJ1-2	-	TGTGCCAGCAGCGCAGGACCAGGGGGATCTAACTATGGCTACACCTTC	CASSAGPGGSNYGYTF